This T cell receptor beta chain was retrieved from a study of cytomegalovirus exposure and HLA in healthy donors. Germline V CDR1 and CDR2: SGHTA, FQGNSA. V was cut by 5 bases and J by 1 base, with 8 bases left in between. The CDR3 runs 13 residues. This clone was recorded a few times. Other DNA sequences in the sample encode the same CDR3. 60 Vbeta and 13 Jbeta primers were used in PCR. Data came from immunoSEQ multiplex PCR; TCRdb stores just in-frame clones and leaves some out. The sample contains 210,000 or so clones, more than 70% of which appear only once. This rearrangement joins TRBV7-2 to TRBJ1-1, with a weak D call TRBD1 (6 bases). Sequenced: PBMCs. This receptor was taken from a human donor in good health. CDR3: CASSTQGNTEAFF. The CDR3, as DNA: TGTGCCAGCAGCACACAGGGGAACACTGAAGCTTTCTTT.